Many counts were recorded for the clone carrying this TCR beta chain. What it binds is not known. This specimen comes from a study of T cells after yellow fever vaccination. Looking at the study overall: Fractions low in cell number were prepared with SMART-Seq v4 Ultra Low Input. Points from the study as a whole: Abundant bulk-population clonotypes could contaminate the FACS-sorted repertoires. Post-booster repertoires again held most primary-vaccination clones (approximately 96% CD4, roughly 90% CD8).

The CDR3 is 15 amino acids. Per germline, CDR1 SGHTA and CDR2 FQGNSA. V lost 5 bases, J lost 9 bases, and 8 bases stayed unmatched. TCRdb analysed the 5' RACE reads with MiXCR anew, one entry per CDR3 protein. In the table there are about 130,000 distinct CDR3 sequences, nearly 7.5% of which are singletons. The chain has TRBV7-2 and TRBJ2-1; 12 positions agree with TRBD2. This TCR derives from a man aged 18 to 35 who received the YFV17D yellow fever vaccine. Material: CD4+ T cells sorted from PBMCs, obtained 9 to 10 days after the first yellow fever vaccination. The CDR3 spells CASSPASGGGLEQFF. The CDR3, as DNA: TGTGCCAGCAGCCCTGCTAGCGGGGGGGGCCTTGAGCAGTTCTTC.